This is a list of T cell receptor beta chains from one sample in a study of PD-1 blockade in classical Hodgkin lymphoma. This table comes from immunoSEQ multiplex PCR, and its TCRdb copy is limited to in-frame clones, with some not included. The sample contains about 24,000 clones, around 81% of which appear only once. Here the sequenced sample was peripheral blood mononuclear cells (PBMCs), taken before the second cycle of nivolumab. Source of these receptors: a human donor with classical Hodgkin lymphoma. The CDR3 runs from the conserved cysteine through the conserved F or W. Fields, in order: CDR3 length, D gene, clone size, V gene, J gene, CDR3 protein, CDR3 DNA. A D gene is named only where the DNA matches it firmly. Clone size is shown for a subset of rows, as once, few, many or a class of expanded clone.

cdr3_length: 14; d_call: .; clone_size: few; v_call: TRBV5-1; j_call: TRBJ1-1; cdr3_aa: CASSPIVMNTEAFF; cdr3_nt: TGCGCCAGCAGCCCTATTGTCATGAACACTGAAGCTTTCTTT
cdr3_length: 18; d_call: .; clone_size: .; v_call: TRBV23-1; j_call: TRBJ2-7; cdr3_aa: CASSQSISWALSSYEQYF; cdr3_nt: TGCGCCAGCAGTCAATCGATTTCCTGGGCCCTCAGCTCCTACGAGCAGTACTTC
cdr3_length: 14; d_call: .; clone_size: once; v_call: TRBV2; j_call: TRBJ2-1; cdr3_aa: CASSRRANRNEQFF; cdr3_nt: TGTGCCAGCAGTCGGAGGGCTAATAGGAATGAGCAGTTCTTC
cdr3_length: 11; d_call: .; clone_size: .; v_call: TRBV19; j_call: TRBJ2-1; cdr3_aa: CASSIYNEQFF; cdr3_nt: TGTGCCAGTAGTATCTACAATGAGCAGTTCTTC
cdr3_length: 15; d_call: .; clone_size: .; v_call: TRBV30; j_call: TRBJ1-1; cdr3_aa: CAWSTQGLGPTEAFF; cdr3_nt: TGTGCCTGGAGCACTCAGGGGCTAGGTCCCACTGAAGCTTTCTTT
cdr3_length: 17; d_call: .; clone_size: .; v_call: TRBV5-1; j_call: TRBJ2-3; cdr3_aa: CASSLMSRVDNTDTQYF; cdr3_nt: TGCGCCAGCAGCTTGATGTCGAGGGTAGATAACACAGATACGCAGTATTTT
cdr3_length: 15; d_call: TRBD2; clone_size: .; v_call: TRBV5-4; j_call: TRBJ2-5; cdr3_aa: CASSLAAGDRETQYF; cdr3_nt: TGTGCCAGCAGCTTGGCGGCGGGAGATCGAGAGACCCAGTACTTC
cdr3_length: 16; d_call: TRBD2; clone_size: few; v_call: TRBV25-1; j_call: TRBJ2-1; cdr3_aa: CASSEVAGGPYNEQFF; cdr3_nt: TGTGCCAGCAGTGAAGTAGCGGGGGGGCCCTACAATGAGCAGTTCTTC
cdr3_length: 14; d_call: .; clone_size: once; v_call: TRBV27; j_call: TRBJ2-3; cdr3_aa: CASSPGHNTDTQYF; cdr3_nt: TGTGCCAGCAGTCCGGGACATAACACAGATACGCAGTATTTT
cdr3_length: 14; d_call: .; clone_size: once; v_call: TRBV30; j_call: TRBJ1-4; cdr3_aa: CAWSLGGFGEKLFF; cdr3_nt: TGTGCCTGGAGTCTGGGGGGGTTTGGAGAAAAACTGTTTTTT
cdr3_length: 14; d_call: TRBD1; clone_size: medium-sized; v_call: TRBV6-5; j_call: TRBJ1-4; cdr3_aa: CASRGQGWDEKLFF; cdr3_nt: TGTGCCAGCAGGGGACAGGGATGGGATGAAAAACTGTTTTTT
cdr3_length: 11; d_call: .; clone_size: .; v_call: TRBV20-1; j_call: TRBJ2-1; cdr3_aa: CSASGGNEQFF; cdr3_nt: TGCAGTGCTAGTGGAGGTAATGAGCAGTTCTTC
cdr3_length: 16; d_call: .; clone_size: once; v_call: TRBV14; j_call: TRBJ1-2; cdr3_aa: CASSQRRGVGYYGYTF; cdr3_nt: TGTGCCAGCAGCCAACGACGGGGGGTGGGATACTATGGCTACACCTTC
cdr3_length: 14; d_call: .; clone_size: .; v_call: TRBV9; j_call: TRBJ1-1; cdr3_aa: CASSLVNSGTEAFF; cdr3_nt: TGTGCCAGCAGCCTAGTTAATAGTGGCACTGAAGCTTTCTTT
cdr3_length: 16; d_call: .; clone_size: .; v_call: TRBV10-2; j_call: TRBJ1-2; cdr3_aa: CASSAVGGPSVGGYTF; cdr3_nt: TGCGCCAGCAGTGCTGTGGGGGGCCCCAGCGTCGGGGGCTACACCTTC
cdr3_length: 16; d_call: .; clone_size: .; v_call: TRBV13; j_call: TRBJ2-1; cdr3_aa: CASSSETSSSYNEQFF; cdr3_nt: TGTGCCAGCAGCTCCGAGACATCCAGCTCCTACAATGAGCAGTTCTTC
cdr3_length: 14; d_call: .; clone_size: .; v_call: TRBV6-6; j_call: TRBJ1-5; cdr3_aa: CASSYAASNQPQHF; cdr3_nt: TGTGCCAGCAGTTACGCAGCGAGCAATCAGCCCCAGCATTTT
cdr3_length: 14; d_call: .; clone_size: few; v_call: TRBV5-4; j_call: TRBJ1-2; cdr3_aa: CASSLSGQPYGYTF; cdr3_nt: TGTGCCAGCAGCTTAAGTGGGCAGCCCTATGGCTACACCTTC
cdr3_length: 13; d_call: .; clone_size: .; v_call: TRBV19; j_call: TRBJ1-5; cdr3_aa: CASSIWAGQPQHF; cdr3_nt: TGTGCCAGTAGTATCTGGGCGGGTCAGCCCCAGCATTTT